The rows below give T cell receptor beta chains drawn from one sample of a study of Graves' ophthalmopathy and Graves' hyperthyroidism. TCRdb recomputed calls from the multiplex PCR reads with MiXCR, one row per CDR3 protein. Of approximately 380,000 distinct CDR3 sequences listed, under 25% were seen once; the top ten hold approximately 3.2%. Sequencing was carried out using peripheral blood. These receptor sequences come from a woman between 18 and 29 years old with stable Graves' hyperthyroidism. The CDR3 runs from the conserved cysteine through the conserved F or W. D genes are given only for firm matches. Size tells how often a clone was seen (once, few, many) or the class of an expanded clone, and some rows leave it out.

V: TRBV9; D: TRBD1; J: TRBJ1-1; size: many; CDR3: CASSVQGDMNTEAFF; DNA: TGTGCCAGCAGCGTACAGGGGGACATGAACACTGAAGCTTTCTTT
V: TRBV27; D: NA; J: TRBJ1-2; size: NA; CDR3: CASKAEAIGGPGRGYTF; DNA: TGTGCCAGCAAGGCTGAGGCGATAGGTGGCCCCGGCCGGGGCTACACCTTC
V: TRBV4-1; D: TRBD1; J: TRBJ1-2; size: few; CDR3: CASSLQTGGAFLSGYTF; DNA: TGCGCCAGCAGCCTCCAAACAGGGGGCGCTTTTTTAAGTGGCTACACCTTC
V: TRBV20-1; D: NA; J: TRBJ2-7; size: many; CDR3: CSARDPLRGGQYF; DNA: TGCAGTGCTAGAGATCCCCTGCGGGGCGGGCAGTACTTC
V: TRBV2; D: TRBD1; J: TRBJ1-3; size: many; CDR3: CASSGGTGPGNTIYF; DNA: TGTGCCAGCAGTGGGGGGACAGGACCTGGAAACACCATATATTTT
V: TRBV7-2; D: NA; J: TRBJ2-5; size: many; CDR3: CASSLVGGLQETQYF; DNA: TGTGCCAGCAGCTTAGTGGGAGGCCTCCAAGAGACCCAGTACTTC
V: TRBV28; D: NA; J: TRBJ2-7; size: many; CDR3: CASSFRGSSYEQYF; DNA: TGTGCCAGCAGTTTCCGGGGCTCCTCCTACGAGCAGTACTTC
V: TRBV4-1; D: NA; J: TRBJ2-5; size: many; CDR3: CASSQVPGETQYF; DNA: TGCGCCAGCAGCCAAGTCCCTGGAGAGACCCAGTACTTC
V: TRBV6-5; D: TRBD2; J: TRBJ2-2; size: many; CDR3: CASITPGLARITGELFF; DNA: TGTGCCAGCATTACGCCGGGACTAGCGAGAATAACCGGGGAGCTGTTTTTT
V: TRBV7-9; D: NA; J: TRBJ1-2; size: few; CDR3: CASSTRGLGAGYTF; DNA: TGTGCCAGCAGCACCAGAGGACTGGGGGCTGGCTACACCTTC
V: TRBV28; D: NA; J: TRBJ1-2; size: many; CDR3: CASSSFLGPSRNYGYTF; DNA: TGTGCCAGCAGTTCGTTTTTGGGGCCGAGTCGGAACTATGGCTACACCTTC
V: TRBV7-2; D: NA; J: TRBJ2-7; size: few; CDR3: CASSLASGLSYEQYF; DNA: TGTGCCAGCAGCTTAGCCTCGGGCCTCTCCTACGAGCAGTACTTC
V: TRBV18; D: TRBD2; J: TRBJ2-2; size: few; CDR3: CASSPRVGGTNTGELFF; DNA: TGTGCCAGCTCACCACGAGTGGGAGGGACGAACACCGGGGAGCTGTTTTTT
V: TRBV4-3; D: TRBD2; J: TRBJ2-2; size: few; CDR3: CASSQDRVGAGGGELFF; DNA: TGCGCCAGCAGCCAAGATAGAGTCGGGGCGGGAGGCGGGGAGCTGTTTTTT
V: TRBV2; D: TRBD1; J: TRBJ2-5; size: NA; CDR3: CASSRDRVYQETKYF; DNA: TGTGCCAGCAGTCGGGACAGGGTCTACCAAGAGACCAAGTACTTC
V: TRBV20-1; D: TRBD2; J: TRBJ2-7; size: many; CDR3: CSARGPSGSYEQYF; DNA: TGCAGTGCTAGAGGACCTAGCGGCTCCTACGAGCAGTACTTC
V: TRBV29-1; D: TRBD1; J: TRBJ2-7; size: many; CDR3: CSVYRGHIYEQYF; DNA: TGCAGCGTTTACAGGGGGCATATCTACGAGCAGTACTTC
V: TRBV12-3/TRBV12-4; D: NA; J: TRBJ2-5; size: many; CDR3: CASSSWDSRQETQYF; DNA: TGTGCCAGCAGTTCCTGGGACTCGAGACAAGAGACCCAGTACTTC
V: TRBV10-3; D: TRBD1; J: TRBJ2-7; size: NA; CDR3: CAISEGDRNEQYF; DNA: TGTGCCATCAGTGAGGGGGACAGGAACGAGCAGTACTTC
V: TRBV28; D: NA; J: TRBJ1-2; size: NA; CDR3: CASSLDSTGYTF; DNA: TGTGCCAGCAGCTTAGATTCGACCGGCTACACCTTC
V: TRBV6-1; D: NA; J: TRBJ1-2; size: NA; CDR3: CASSQRPYGYTF; DNA: TGTGCCAGCAGTCAGCGACCCTATGGCTACACCTTC
V: TRBV7-9; D: TRBD1; J: TRBJ1-2; size: NA; CDR3: CASSLRQGSDGYTF; DNA: TGTGCCAGCAGCTTACGACAGGGGAGTGATGGCTACACCTTC
V: TRBV6-5; D: NA; J: TRBJ1-2; size: NA; CDR3: CASSYSGSRRYTF; DNA: TGTGCCAGCAGTTACTCAGGTTCTCGGCGATACACCTTC
V: TRBV2; D: NA; J: TRBJ2-4; size: many; CDR3: CASSPTTRAKNIQYF; DNA: TGTGCCAGCAGTCCTACAACTAGAGCCAAAAACATTCAGTACTTC
V: TRBV2; D: TRBD2; J: TRBJ2-6; size: NA; CDR3: CASSLPRGGRANVLTF; DNA: TGTGCCAGCAGCCTCCCCCGGGGGGGAAGGGCCAACGTCCTGACTTTC
V: TRBV19; D: NA; J: TRBJ2-7; size: NA; CDR3: CASSAPARGSYEQYF; DNA: TGTGCCAGTAGTGCTCCCGCACGCGGCTCCTACGAGCAGTACTTC
V: TRBV5-1; D: NA; J: TRBJ1-6; size: NA; CDR3: CASTSAGTANSPLHF; DNA: TGCGCCAGCACCTCAGCCGGGACGGCAAATTCACCCCTCCACTTT
V: TRBV7-2; D: NA; J: TRBJ2-2; size: many; CDR3: CASSLALFSKGELFF; DNA: TGTGCCAGCAGCTTAGCCCTGTTCTCTAAGGGGGAGCTGTTTTTT
V: TRBV12-3/TRBV12-4; D: NA; J: TRBJ1-2; size: NA; CDR3: CASSAGKIGYTF; DNA: TGTGCCAGCAGTGCCGGGAAAATCGGCTACACCTTC
V: TRBV27; D: TRBD1; J: TRBJ1-5; size: many; CDR3: CASSLPPRGLQPQHF; DNA: TGTGCCAGCAGTTTACCCCCCAGGGGGCTTCAGCCCCAGCATTTT
V: TRBV5-1; D: TRBD2; J: TRBJ2-7; size: NA; CDR3: CASSLERERDEQYF; DNA: TGCGCCAGCAGCTTGGAGCGGGAGAGGGACGAGCAGTACTTC
V: TRBV19; D: NA; J: TRBJ1-1; size: few; CDR3: CASSLGYGGAEAFF; DNA: TGTGCCAGTAGTCTCGGCTATGGGGGCGCTGAAGCTTTCTTT
V: TRBV28; D: NA; J: TRBJ1-6; size: NA; CDR3: CASRGDRRNNSPLHF; DNA: TGTGCCAGCAGAGGTGACAGGAGGAATAATTCACCCCTCCACTTT
V: TRBV6-2/TRBV6-3; D: NA; J: TRBJ1-1; size: NA; CDR3: CASKGRGNTEAFF; DNA: TGTGCCAGCAAGGGCAGGGGAAACACTGAAGCTTTCTTT
V: TRBV5-8; D: NA; J: TRBJ2-2; size: NA; CDR3: CASSLKGLGTGELFF; DNA: TGTGCCAGCAGCTTAAAGGGATTAGGCACCGGGGAGCTGTTTTTT
V: TRBV9; D: TRBD1; J: TRBJ1-2; size: many; CDR3: CASSVDPGGVGYTF; DNA: TGTGCCAGCAGCGTAGACCCAGGGGGCGTTGGCTACACCTTC
V: TRBV6-2/TRBV6-3; D: NA; J: TRBJ1-2; size: many; CDR3: CASRPSILGHNRGYGYTF; DNA: TGTGCCAGCAGACCCTCGATCCTTGGACACAATCGGGGCTATGGCTACACCTTC
V: TRBV11-1; D: TRBD2; J: TRBJ2-7; size: many; CDR3: CASSPGGTSFTYEQYF; DNA: TGTGCCAGCAGCCCAGGGGGGACTAGCTTTACCTACGAGCAGTACTTC
V: TRBV29-1; D: NA; J: TRBJ2-2; size: NA; CDR3: CSVVGKSGELFF; DNA: TGCAGCGTTGTGGGGAAGTCCGGGGAGCTGTTTTTT
V: TRBV28; D: NA; J: TRBJ2-4; size: NA; CDR3: CASSFMGNIQYF; DNA: TGTGCCAGCAGTTTCATGGGGAACATTCAGTACTTC
V: TRBV13; D: NA; J: TRBJ1-2; size: NA; CDR3: CASSLTHTGINYGYTF; DNA: TGTGCCAGCAGCTTGACCCATACAGGGATTAACTATGGCTACACCTTC
V: TRBV4-3; D: NA; J: TRBJ2-2; size: few; CDR3: CASSQDRDGELFF; DNA: TGCGCCAGCAGCCAAGACAGGGACGGGGAGCTGTTTTTT
V: TRBV7-2; D: NA; J: TRBJ2-7; size: many; CDR3: CASRQGGASPPYEQYF; DNA: TGTGCCAGCAGACAAGGCGGGGCTAGTCCCCCCTACGAGCAGTACTTC
V: TRBV6-2/TRBV6-3; D: TRBD2; J: TRBJ2-7; size: many; CDR3: CASSYSTSGAGEQYF; DNA: TGTGCCAGCAGTTACTCTACTAGCGGAGCCGGCGAGCAGTACTTC
V: TRBV20-1; D: NA; J: TRBJ2-6; size: many; CDR3: CSARDRRFSGANVLTF; DNA: TGCAGTGCTAGAGATCGAAGGTTCTCTGGGGCCAACGTCCTGACTTTC
V: TRBV2; D: TRBD2; J: TRBJ2-5; size: many; CDR3: CASSEDASGQETQYF; DNA: TGTGCCAGCAGTGAAGATGCTAGCGGACAAGAGACCCAGTACTTC
V: TRBV12-3/TRBV12-4; D: NA; J: TRBJ2-7; size: many; CDR3: CASSFRRQDTYEQYF; DNA: TGTGCCAGCAGTTTCAGGCGGCAGGATACCTACGAGCAGTACTTC
V: TRBV12-3/TRBV12-4; D: NA; J: TRBJ1-1; size: few; CDR3: CASRPPGLGMNTEAFF; DNA: TGTGCCAGCAGACCTCCGGGACTAGGGATGAACACTGAAGCTTTCTTT
V: TRBV12-3/TRBV12-4; D: NA; J: TRBJ1-1; size: NA; CDR3: CASSLGRQVEAFF; DNA: TGTGCCAGCAGTTTGGGTCGACAGGTTGAAGCTTTCTTT
V: TRBV27; D: NA; J: TRBJ2-7; size: many; CDR3: CASSQRGSWRIYEQYF; DNA: TGTGCCAGCAGCCAGAGGGGTAGCTGGCGGATATACGAGCAGTACTTC
V: TRBV24-1; D: TRBD1; J: TRBJ1-5; size: NA; CDR3: CATSEKDRNNQPQHF; DNA: TGTGCCACCAGTGAAAAGGACAGGAACAATCAGCCCCAGCATTTT
V: TRBV27; D: NA; J: TRBJ1-5; size: NA; CDR3: CACNPGGDQPQHF; DNA: TGTGCCTGCAATCCGGGGGGCGATCAGCCCCAGCATTTT
V: TRBV7-9; D: NA; J: TRBJ1-5; size: NA; CDR3: CASSFFSDQPQHF; DNA: TGTGCCAGCAGCTTCTTCAGTGATCAGCCTCAGCATTTT
V: TRBV28; D: NA; J: TRBJ1-1; size: NA; CDR3: CASSTPLGTEAFF; DNA: TGTGCCAGCAGTACCCCTTTAGGCACTGAAGCTTTCTTT